These T cell receptor beta chains were read from a single sample in a study of human T cells and chemical hapten exposure. TCRdb fed the RACE reads into MiXCR, producing one record per CDR3 protein. The data hold roughly 38,000 distinct CDR3 sequences, with less than 9% observed a single time. The sequencing used whole blood, collected in connection with sensitization to the hapten diphenylcyclopropenone (DPC). These receptors were collected from a woman in her 50s with alopecia areata. Some clones in this sample may be carry-over from other donors' samples. The CDR3 runs from the conserved cysteine through the conserved F or W. The D gene is left open where the match is weak. The size entry is marked missing in some rows and otherwise reads once, few, many or a size class.

v_call: TRBV9; d_call: TRBD2; clone_size: few; j_call: TRBJ2-1; cdr3_nt: TGTGCCAGCAGCGTCAGGGGACTAGCGGGAGAAATCCAAAATGAGCAGTTCTTC; cdr3_aa: CASSVRGLAGEIQNEQFF
v_call: TRBV4-2; d_call: TRBD2; clone_size: many; j_call: TRBJ2-3; cdr3_nt: TGTGCCAGCAGCCAATCGACTGGCGGGAGGATTACAGATACGCAGTATTTT; cdr3_aa: CASSQSTGGRITDTQYF
v_call: TRBV27; d_call: -; clone_size: -; j_call: TRBJ2-3; cdr3_nt: TGTGCCAGCAGTCAACTTCAGGGTAGAGGGACAGATACGCAGTATTTT; cdr3_aa: CASSQLQGRGTDTQYF
v_call: TRBV30; d_call: TRBD1; clone_size: -; j_call: TRBJ1-5; cdr3_nt: TGTGCCTGGAGTGTATCAGGGGGCTTTCAGCCCCAGCATTTT; cdr3_aa: CAWSVSGGFQPQHF
v_call: TRBV2; d_call: -; clone_size: many; j_call: TRBJ2-4; cdr3_nt: TGTGCCAGCAGTAAAGAAGCCAAAAACATTCAGTACTTC; cdr3_aa: CASSKEAKNIQYF
v_call: TRBV27; d_call: -; clone_size: many; j_call: TRBJ2-7; cdr3_nt: TGTGCCAGCAGTACCGAGAACTGGTCCGAGCAGTACTTC; cdr3_aa: CASSTENWSEQYF
v_call: TRBV9; d_call: TRBD1; clone_size: many; j_call: TRBJ2-7; cdr3_nt: TGTGCCAGCAGCCCTAGTCCCGGGACAGGGAATGAGCAGTACTTC; cdr3_aa: CASSPSPGTGNEQYF
v_call: TRBV9; d_call: TRBD2; clone_size: many; j_call: TRBJ2-1; cdr3_nt: TGTGCCAGCAGTGAACTAGCGGTCGACGGGGAGCAGTTCTTC; cdr3_aa: CASSELAVDGEQFF
v_call: TRBV7-2; d_call: TRBD2; clone_size: many; j_call: TRBJ2-1; cdr3_nt: TGTGCCAGCAGCCCAGAGGGACTAGCGGGATTAGATGAGCAGTTCTTC; cdr3_aa: CASSPEGLAGLDEQFF
v_call: TRBV2; d_call: TRBD2; clone_size: many; j_call: TRBJ2-2; cdr3_nt: TGTGCCAGCAGTGAAAGCGGGAGGAGGGACACCGGGGAGCTGTTTTTT; cdr3_aa: CASSESGRRDTGELFF
v_call: TRBV6-5; d_call: -; clone_size: -; j_call: TRBJ1-6; cdr3_nt: TGTGCCAGCAGTTACTCGGCCCCTAGCTCCTATAAATCACCCCTCCACTTT; cdr3_aa: CASSYSAPSSYKSPLHF
v_call: TRBV2; d_call: TRBD2; clone_size: -; j_call: TRBJ2-1; cdr3_nt: TGTGCCAGCAAGGCTAGCGGGAGTAATACCGGCGAGCAGTTCTTC; cdr3_aa: CASKASGSNTGEQFF
v_call: TRBV29-1; d_call: TRBD1; clone_size: few; j_call: TRBJ1-1; cdr3_nt: TGCAGCGCAGACAGGGTTACCACTGAAGCTTTCTTT; cdr3_aa: CSADRVTTEAFF
v_call: TRBV7-2; d_call: -; clone_size: many; j_call: TRBJ1-5; cdr3_nt: TGTGCCAGCAGCTTAAACACAGGAGGTCAGCCCCAGCATTTT; cdr3_aa: CASSLNTGGQPQHF
v_call: TRBV7-9; d_call: -; clone_size: many; j_call: TRBJ1-5; cdr3_nt: TGTGCCAGCAGCTCCGTACCAGGGTTGGAAAATCAGCCCCAGCATTTT; cdr3_aa: CASSSVPGLENQPQHF
v_call: TRBV5-1; d_call: -; clone_size: many; j_call: TRBJ1-1; cdr3_nt: TGCGCCAGCAGCTTGGTGTCACAGAACACTGAAGCTTTCTTT; cdr3_aa: CASSLVSQNTEAFF
v_call: TRBV11-2; d_call: -; clone_size: many; j_call: TRBJ2-7; cdr3_nt: TGTGCCAGCAGCTTAGGCGCCGGGACCAAAAACGAGCAGTACTTC; cdr3_aa: CASSLGAGTKNEQYF
v_call: TRBV5-4; d_call: -; clone_size: -; j_call: TRBJ2-7; cdr3_nt: TGTGCCAGCAGCAGAGGGGGAAATGGGTACGAGCAGTACTTC; cdr3_aa: CASSRGGNGYEQYF
v_call: TRBV29-1; d_call: -; clone_size: -; j_call: TRBJ2-7; cdr3_nt: TGCAGCGTTGTACTACAGGGGAGGGACGAGCAGTACTTC; cdr3_aa: CSVVLQGRDEQYF
v_call: TRBV30; d_call: TRBD1; clone_size: many; j_call: TRBJ2-5; cdr3_nt: TGTGCCTGGAGAGGGGACAGGGAAGCGGAGACCCAGTACTTC; cdr3_aa: CAWRGDREAETQYF
v_call: TRBV6-8; d_call: -; clone_size: many; j_call: TRBJ2-3; cdr3_nt: TGTGCCAGCAGTGCGGTTACGCAGTATTTT; cdr3_aa: CASSAVTQYF
v_call: TRBV2; d_call: TRBD2; clone_size: many; j_call: TRBJ2-5; cdr3_nt: TGTGCCAGCAGCATACTAGCGGGAGGAGACCCCAGCCAAGAGACCCAGTACTTC; cdr3_aa: CASSILAGGDPSQETQYF
v_call: TRBV3-1; d_call: -; clone_size: -; j_call: TRBJ2-6; cdr3_nt: TGTGCCAGCAGCGCCAGTCTTGCCCCTGGGGCCAACGTCCTGACTTTC; cdr3_aa: CASSASLAPGANVLTF
v_call: TRBV30; d_call: -; clone_size: many; j_call: TRBJ1-1; cdr3_nt: TGTGCCTGGAGTGCAACACCCGCGGCTTTCTTT; cdr3_aa: CAWSATPAAFF
v_call: TRBV7-6; d_call: -; clone_size: many; j_call: TRBJ1-6; cdr3_nt: TGTGCCAGCAGCTTAGAAGATTCACCCCTCCACTTT; cdr3_aa: CASSLEDSPLHF
v_call: TRBV7-3; d_call: -; clone_size: few; j_call: TRBJ2-2; cdr3_nt: TGTGCCAGCAGCCTTAGGCGGGGTACCGGGGAGCTGTTTTTT; cdr3_aa: CASSLRRGTGELFF
v_call: TRBV19; d_call: TRBD1; clone_size: few; j_call: TRBJ2-7; cdr3_nt: TGTGCCAGTAGTTTCCAGGGGGCCTACGACGAGCAGTACTTC; cdr3_aa: CASSFQGAYDEQYF
v_call: TRBV7-8; d_call: -; clone_size: many; j_call: TRBJ2-3; cdr3_nt: TGTGCCAGCAGCGCAGACCGGGATACGCAGTATTTT; cdr3_aa: CASSADRDTQYF
v_call: TRBV20-1; d_call: -; clone_size: -; j_call: TRBJ1-5; cdr3_nt: TGCAGTGCTAGAGATCCGGGGGGTGGCTATCAGCCCCAGCATTTT; cdr3_aa: CSARDPGGGYQPQHF
v_call: TRBV18; d_call: -; clone_size: -; j_call: TRBJ2-3; cdr3_nt: TGTGCCAGCTCACCTAGGTCTGGAGGAGATACGCAGTATTTT; cdr3_aa: CASSPRSGGDTQYF
v_call: TRBV2; d_call: -; clone_size: many; j_call: TRBJ1-2; cdr3_nt: TGTGCCAGCAGGACCGGCCTCTATGGCTACACCTTC; cdr3_aa: CASRTGLYGYTF
v_call: TRBV20-1; d_call: -; clone_size: many; j_call: TRBJ2-1; cdr3_nt: TGCAGTGCTTCCCAGGGTAATGAGCAGTTCTTC; cdr3_aa: CSASQGNEQFF
v_call: TRBV10-3; d_call: TRBD2; clone_size: many; j_call: TRBJ2-3; cdr3_nt: TGTGCCATCAGTGAGTCCACTAGCGGCACAGATACGCAGTATTTT; cdr3_aa: CAISESTSGTDTQYF
v_call: TRBV7-8; d_call: -; clone_size: many; j_call: TRBJ2-2; cdr3_nt: TGTGCCAGCAGCCGTAGGTGGTTGGCCGGGGAGCTGTTTTTT; cdr3_aa: CASSRRWLAGELFF
v_call: TRBV29-1; d_call: -; clone_size: -; j_call: TRBJ2-7; cdr3_nt: TGCAGCGTTGAGGGGGGCAGGGGATTAAACGAGCAGTACTTC; cdr3_aa: CSVEGGRGLNEQYF
v_call: TRBV3-1; d_call: -; clone_size: few; j_call: TRBJ2-7; cdr3_nt: TGTGCCAGCAGCCAACAAAACGAGCAGTACTTC; cdr3_aa: CASSQQNEQYF
v_call: TRBV7-2; d_call: TRBD1; clone_size: -; j_call: TRBJ1-3; cdr3_nt: TGTGCCAGCAGCTTAAGACAGGGATCTGGAAACACCATATATTTT; cdr3_aa: CASSLRQGSGNTIYF
v_call: TRBV11-2; d_call: -; clone_size: many; j_call: TRBJ2-1; cdr3_nt: TGTGCCAGCAGCCCGAATCGGGAGCAGTTCTTC; cdr3_aa: CASSPNREQFF
v_call: TRBV29-1; d_call: TRBD2; clone_size: many; j_call: TRBJ2-1; cdr3_nt: TGCAGCGTTGGGCGGGAGGCTTTCTACAATGAGCAGTTCTTC; cdr3_aa: CSVGREAFYNEQFF
v_call: TRBV20-1; d_call: TRBD1; clone_size: many; j_call: TRBJ1-2; cdr3_nt: TGCAGTGCTCGACAGGGAATCGAGTACTATGGCTACACCTTC; cdr3_aa: CSARQGIEYYGYTF
v_call: TRBV20-1; d_call: -; clone_size: -; j_call: TRBJ2-1; cdr3_nt: TGCAGTGCTAGTCACCCTAGGGCGGGGATCGTCGACAATGAGCAGTTCTTC; cdr3_aa: CSASHPRAGIVDNEQFF
v_call: TRBV20-1; d_call: -; clone_size: many; j_call: TRBJ1-6; cdr3_nt: TGCAGTGCTAGGGGCGTCGGAAGCTCCTATAATTCACCCCTCCACTTT; cdr3_aa: CSARGVGSSYNSPLHF
v_call: TRBV5-5; d_call: -; clone_size: many; j_call: TRBJ2-5; cdr3_nt: TGTGCCAGCAGCTTGACAGGTGGGGGCGGAAAGACCCAGTACTTC; cdr3_aa: CASSLTGGGGKTQYF
v_call: TRBV7-2; d_call: TRBD2; clone_size: -; j_call: TRBJ2-3; cdr3_nt: TGTGCCAGCAGAAGAGCGGGAGGGGCAGATACGCAGTATTTT; cdr3_aa: CASRRAGGADTQYF
v_call: TRBV5-5; d_call: -; clone_size: many; j_call: TRBJ2-5; cdr3_nt: TGTGCCAGCAGCTTCTCCGCAGGGAGGCAAGAGACCCAGTACTTC; cdr3_aa: CASSFSAGRQETQYF
v_call: TRBV5-5; d_call: TRBD1; clone_size: many; j_call: TRBJ1-1; cdr3_nt: TGTGCCAGCAGGCGGACAGGGGGACGGAACACTGAAGCTTTCTTT; cdr3_aa: CASRRTGGRNTEAFF
v_call: TRBV5-1; d_call: -; clone_size: many; j_call: TRBJ2-7; cdr3_nt: TGCGCCAGCAGCTTGGAAGGTCTGGGACCAGAGGAGCAGTACTTC; cdr3_aa: CASSLEGLGPEEQYF
v_call: TRBV3-1; d_call: -; clone_size: few; j_call: TRBJ1-5; cdr3_nt: TGTGCCAGCAGCCAAGCAGGGGTGGGTCAGCCCCAGCATTTT; cdr3_aa: CASSQAGVGQPQHF
v_call: TRBV11-2; d_call: -; clone_size: once; j_call: TRBJ2-7; cdr3_nt: TGTGCCAGCAGCTTATCCGGTCCTTACTCCGAGCAGTACTTC; cdr3_aa: CASSLSGPYSEQYF
v_call: TRBV29-1; d_call: -; clone_size: -; j_call: TRBJ2-3; cdr3_nt: TGCAGCGTCGAAGGGATAGATACGCAGTATTTT; cdr3_aa: CSVEGIDTQYF
v_call: TRBV11-3; d_call: -; clone_size: many; j_call: TRBJ2-5; cdr3_nt: TGTGCCAGCAGCTTTGGGAGACATATCGAAGAGACCCAGTACTTC; cdr3_aa: CASSFGRHIEETQYF
v_call: TRBV6-2/TRBV6-3; d_call: TRBD2; clone_size: -; j_call: TRBJ2-7; cdr3_nt: TGTGCCAGCAGACTCCCCGGTAGCGGGAGTGAATACGAGCAGTACTTC; cdr3_aa: CASRLPGSGSEYEQYF
v_call: TRBV2; d_call: -; clone_size: many; j_call: TRBJ2-1; cdr3_nt: TGTGCCAGCAGCCGGGACCTTAGGGGTGAGCAGTTCTTC; cdr3_aa: CASSRDLRGEQFF
v_call: TRBV28; d_call: -; clone_size: many; j_call: TRBJ2-5; cdr3_nt: TGTGCCAGCAGTTTACTGACTATTCAAGAGACCCAGTACTTC; cdr3_aa: CASSLLTIQETQYF
v_call: TRBV27; d_call: -; clone_size: many; j_call: TRBJ2-3; cdr3_nt: TGTGCCAGCAGTTTAGCGGACCCCACAGATACGCAGTATTTT; cdr3_aa: CASSLADPTDTQYF
v_call: TRBV30; d_call: -; clone_size: many; j_call: TRBJ2-1; cdr3_nt: TGTGCCTGGAGTGTACGGGGGGCCCATGAGCAGTTCTTC; cdr3_aa: CAWSVRGAHEQFF
v_call: TRBV6-6; d_call: -; clone_size: many; j_call: TRBJ1-1; cdr3_nt: TGTGCCAGCAGCCCCCGCGGCCAACCCACTGAAGCTTTCTTT; cdr3_aa: CASSPRGQPTEAFF